This is a list of T cell receptor beta chains from one sample in a study of vaccination and CD4 T cells after COVID-19. TCRdb passed the PCR reads through MiXCR, listing each CDR3 protein once. The data show roughly 10,000 distinct CDR3 sequences, less than 40% seen once. These receptors' targets are unknown. Specimen: CD4+ T cells from blood, cultured in vitro. These receptor sequences come from a human donor in good health. Both conserved end residues are part of each CDR3. D genes are given only for firm matches. Clone size appears in some rows only: once, few, many, or a class for an expanded clone.

v_call	j_call	clone_size	d_call	cdr3_nt	cdr3_aa
TRBV27	TRBJ2-1	NA	NA	TGTGCCAGCAGTTTATCAGGGGTATACTACAATGAGCAGTTCTTC	CASSLSGVYYNEQFF
TRBV20-1	TRBJ1-4	few	TRBD1	TGCAGTGCCGGTAGGACAGGCAGTGAATTTTTT	CSAGRTGSEFF
TRBV6-1	TRBJ2-2	NA	NA	TGTGCCAGCAGTGATGATCGGGGGACGGGGGAGCTGTTTTTT	CASSDDRGTGELFF
TRBV12-3/TRBV12-4	TRBJ2-3	NA	TRBD1	TGTGCCAGCAGTCCCGACAGGGCCGGCACAGATACGCAGTATTTT	CASSPDRAGTDTQYF
TRBV5-4	TRBJ1-6	NA	TRBD1	TGTGCCAGCAGTTCACAGGGGAGGCCTGGAGTACCCCTCCACTTT	CASSSQGRPGVPLHF
TRBV27	TRBJ1-1	NA	NA	TGTGCCAGCAGCTCCGTCGACAGGCCACGAGAAGCTTTCTTT	CASSSVDRPREAFF
TRBV5-4	TRBJ1-1	NA	TRBD1	TGTGCCATCAAGCCGGGACAGGGAAAAACTGAAGCTTTCTTT	CAIKPGQGKTEAFF
TRBV11-2	TRBJ1-2	NA	TRBD1	TGTGCCAGCAAAGCCTCAGGGGGCCCTGGCTACACCTTC	CASKASGGPGYTF
TRBV27	TRBJ2-1	NA	TRBD1	TGTGCCAGCACCGCTGAAGGGGGCCGCTTCTACAATGAGCAGTTCTTC	CASTAEGGRFYNEQFF
TRBV24-1	TRBJ2-1	NA	TRBD2	TGTGCCACCAGTGATTCGACGGCTAGCGGGAGTAGCAATGAGCAGTTCTTC	CATSDSTASGSSNEQFF
TRBV11-2	TRBJ2-3	NA	TRBD2	TGTGCCAGCAGCTGGGCCATAGCGGGACCCACAGATACGCAGTATTTT	CASSWAIAGPTDTQYF
TRBV29-1	TRBJ1-1	NA	NA	TGCAGCGTTCTCGTGAACAGCGCCGGGATCTTT	CSVLVNSAGIF
TRBV15	TRBJ1-1	NA	TRBD1	TGTGCCACCAGCAGACAGGGGGCCTCCGTCGCTGAAGCTTTCTTT	CATSRQGASVAEAFF
TRBV6-2/TRBV6-3	TRBJ2-3	NA	NA	TGTGCCAGCAGTTTCGGACCTAGGGGGACAGATACGCAGTATTTT	CASSFGPRGTDTQYF
TRBV5-1	TRBJ2-5	NA	TRBD1	TGCGCCAGCAGCTTACAGGGGTACCAAGAGACCCAGTACTTC	CASSLQGYQETQYF
TRBV6-2/TRBV6-3	TRBJ2-7	few	NA	TGTGCCAGCAGTTACTCGCGGCTAGGACCGGACGAGCAGTACTTC	CASSYSRLGPDEQYF
TRBV6-2/TRBV6-3	TRBJ2-1	few	TRBD2	TGTGCCAGCAGTTACGAGGGAGGGCCTCGGAATGAGCAGTTCTTC	CASSYEGGPRNEQFF
TRBV28	TRBJ1-5	NA	NA	TGTGCCAGCAGTACATGGGGCAATCAGCCCCAGCATTTT	CASSTWGNQPQHF
TRBV6-5	TRBJ1-1	once	NA	TGTGCCAGCAGTTTTGGTGGTTTGGACACTGAAGCTTTCTTT	CASSFGGLDTEAFF
TRBV6-1	TRBJ2-7	NA	NA	TGTGCCAGCTACGGGAGCGGAGGACACTTCTCATACGAGCAGTACTTC	CASYGSGGHFSYEQYF
TRBV15	TRBJ2-5	few	TRBD2	TGTGCCACCAGCAGAGGAGTCGGGGGGGAGGACCAGTACTTC	CATSRGVGGEDQYF
TRBV7-2	TRBJ1-5	few	TRBD1	TGTGCCAGCAGCTTCTGGACAGGGGGGGATCAGCCCCAGCATTTT	CASSFWTGGDQPQHF
TRBV7-3	TRBJ2-3	few	TRBD2	TGTGCCAGCAGCCGTAGCGGGCGCGGAGATACGCAGTATTTT	CASSRSGRGDTQYF
TRBV7-3	TRBJ2-6	NA	TRBD2	TGTGCCAGCAGCCGGGAGGGGGGATCTGGGGCCAACGTCCTGACTTTC	CASSREGGSGANVLTF
TRBV25-1	TRBJ1-2	NA	NA	TGTGCCATGTCTGACGGCGGGGGCTATGGCTACACCTTC	CAMSDGGGYGYTF
TRBV19	TRBJ1-1	few	TRBD1	TGTGCCAGTAGGGTTCAGGGGGCGCAGAGCACTGAAGCTTTCTTT	CASRVQGAQSTEAFF
TRBV28	TRBJ2-7	NA	NA	TGTGCCAGCTCCCTTTTGGAGCCGTACGAGCAGTACTTC	CASSLLEPYEQYF
TRBV7-2	TRBJ2-3	NA	TRBD2	TGTGCCAGCAGCCCAAGAACCCTAGCGGGACGCACAGATACGCAGTATTTT	CASSPRTLAGRTDTQYF
TRBV7-9	TRBJ1-5	NA	TRBD1	TGTGCCAGCAGCGCCAGGGGGGGGCAGCCCCAGCATTTT	CASSARGGQPQHF
TRBV27	TRBJ1-2	NA	NA	TGTGCCAGCAGTCCTACAAGGACGTTAGATAGCTATGGCTACACCTTC	CASSPTRTLDSYGYTF
TRBV19	TRBJ2-7	NA	TRBD2	TGTGCCAGTAGTATAGGGACTAGCGGAGTCCACGAGCAGTACTTC	CASSIGTSGVHEQYF
TRBV10-3	TRBJ1-2	few	NA	TGTGCCATCAGCGGACAGCTCTATGGCTACACCTTC	CAISGQLYGYTF
TRBV29-1	TRBJ1-2	few	NA	TGCAGCGTTGGGGGGCTGGCAGGCTACACCTTC	CSVGGLAGYTF
TRBV7-2	TRBJ1-2	NA	NA	TGTGCCAGCAGCTTAAACCACCAGACAGGTACCTATGGCTACACCTTC	CASSLNHQTGTYGYTF
TRBV27	TRBJ2-7	NA	NA	TGTGCCAGCGAGGGATCTTCGAGGGAGCAGTACTTC	CASEGSSREQYF
TRBV20-1	TRBJ2-1	few	TRBD2	TGCAGTGCTAGAGGAACCGGGACTAGCGGGGGGGGCTACAATGAGCAGTTCTTC	CSARGTGTSGGGYNEQFF
TRBV28	TRBJ2-3	NA	TRBD2	TGTGCCAGCAGTTTATGGACTAGCGGGAGCCAACGAGATACGCAGTATTTT	CASSLWTSGSQRDTQYF
TRBV2	TRBJ1-3	NA	NA	TGTGCCAGCAGTGAAGGGCGGACCTCTGGAAACACCATATATTTT	CASSEGRTSGNTIYF
TRBV24-1	TRBJ1-5	few	NA	TGTGCCACCAGTGATTTGGGCCCTAATAGCAATCAGCCCCAGCATTTT	CATSDLGPNSNQPQHF
TRBV20-1	TRBJ2-3	few	NA	TGCAGTGCTGGTGAGCTGTTTACGCAGTATTTT	CSAGELFTQYF
TRBV7-9	TRBJ2-1	NA	NA	TGTGCCAGCCCCAAGCTGATGGGCCACAATGAGCAGTTCTTC	CASPKLMGHNEQFF
TRBV28	TRBJ1-3	NA	NA	TGTGCCAGCAAGAAACGGGACAACCCTGGAAACACCATATATTTT	CASKKRDNPGNTIYF
TRBV9	TRBJ1-5	NA	NA	TGTGCCAGCAGCGTGTACAGACATAGCAATCAGCCCCAGCATTTT	CASSVYRHSNQPQHF
TRBV7-2	TRBJ2-2	NA	TRBD1	TGTGCCAGCAGCTTCAACAGGGGCGGGGAGCTGTTTTTT	CASSFNRGGELFF
TRBV12-3/TRBV12-4	TRBJ1-2	NA	TRBD1	TGTGCCAGCAGTTTAGGTCTTACAGGGGGCGATGGCTACACCTTC	CASSLGLTGGDGYTF
TRBV6-2/TRBV6-3	TRBJ2-5	few	NA	TGTGCCAGCTCAGACCTGGACTCCCCTCAAGAGACCCAGTACTTC	CASSDLDSPQETQYF
TRBV6-2/TRBV6-3	TRBJ2-1	NA	NA	TGTGCCAGCAGCGACCCAGGGAATGAGCAGTTCTTC	CASSDPGNEQFF
TRBV30	TRBJ2-3	NA	TRBD2	TGTGCCTGGAGACTAGCGGTAATAGATACGCAGTATTTT	CAWRLAVIDTQYF
TRBV20-1	TRBJ2-7	NA	TRBD2	TGCAGTGCTAGAGCTACCGCCGGACTAGCTGCCGAGCAGTACTTC	CSARATAGLAAEQYF